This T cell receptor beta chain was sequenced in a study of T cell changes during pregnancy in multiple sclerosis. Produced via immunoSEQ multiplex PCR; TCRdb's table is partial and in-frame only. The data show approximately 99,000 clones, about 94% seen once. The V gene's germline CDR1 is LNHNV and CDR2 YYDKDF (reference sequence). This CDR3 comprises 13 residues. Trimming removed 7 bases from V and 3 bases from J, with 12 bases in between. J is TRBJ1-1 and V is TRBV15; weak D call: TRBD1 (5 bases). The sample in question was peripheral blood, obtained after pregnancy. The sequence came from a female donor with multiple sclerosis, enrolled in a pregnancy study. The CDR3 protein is CATTSLGDTEAFF. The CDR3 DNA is TGTGCCACCACCTCGCTAGGGGACACTGAAGCTTTCTTT.